Reported below is one T cell receptor (beta chain). The sample originates from a study of cytomegalovirus exposure and HLA in healthy donors. Study at large: The same platform as the approximately 670 first-cohort repertoires was used for the 100 to 150 validation repertoires, a later analysis reported.

The germline V gene has CDR1 SGDLS and CDR2 YYNGEE. The CDR3 is 13 amino acids. Trimming took 5 bases from V and 3 from J, leaving 12 bases between them. Only in-frame clones appear in the TCRdb table, and some are missing; sequencing was by immunoSEQ multiplex PCR. The sample carries some 74,000 clones, 80% to 95% recorded once. This clonotype originated in a woman in her thirties in good health and CMV-seronegative. V usage is TRBV9 and J usage is TRBJ2-7; possible D gene TRBD1, 6 bases. Source material: PBMCs. The chain's CDR3 is CASSTGSGYEQYF. For the CDR3, the DNA is TGTGCCAGCAGTACAGGGTCCGGCTACGAGCAGTACTTC.